The 13 T cell receptor beta chains given below trace back to one sample, sequenced in a study of prognosis after radiotherapy for stage I lung cancer. By two-round multiplex PCR, the TCR beta CDR3 was amplified from genomic DNA. Each TRBV and TRBJ gene had its own primer in the first PCR round. From the multiplex PCR reads, TCRdb called clonotypes with MiXCR, one entry per CDR3 protein. The repertoire holds more than 13,000 distinct CDR3 sequences, with around 27% as singletons. The sample consisted of PBMCs, taken before or after stereotactic body radiation therapy (not recorded which). The receptors derive from a donor older than 45 with non-small cell lung cancer.

In this sample, this clonotype turned up many times. This chain uses TRBV18 with TRBJ1-1; TRBD1 is a possible D gene (5 bases). This CDR3 is built from 13 residues. The germline V and J ends were trimmed by 2 bases and 5 bases, with 9 bases remaining between them. Germline V gene sequence: CDR1 KGHSH, CDR2 LQKENI. CDR3 in DNA: TGTGCCAGCTCACCAGGGGACGCTACTGAAGCTTTCTTT. Amino acid sequence: CASSPGDATEAFF. Full variable domain (rest looked up from reference TRBV18 and TRBJ1-1): NAGVMQNPRHLVRRRGQEARLRCSPMKGHSHVYWYRQLPEEGLKFMVYLQKENIIDESGMPKERFSAEFPKEGPSILRIQQVVRGDSAAYFCASSPGDATEAFFGQGTRLTVV.

This clonotype was detected only a few times. A single base is all that separates this from a far larger clone, so a read error is likely. The chain recombines TRBV6-1 with TRBJ1-2; 7 bases match TRBD1. The V segment lost 7 bases and the J segment 5 bases; nucleotides outside the gene matches: 10. The CDR3 loop spans 14 amino acids. Germline CDR1 reads MNHNS; CDR2 reads SASEGT. The CDR3 DNA is TGTGCCAGCATTTCCGTCGGGACAGATTATGGCTACACCTTC. Protein sequence: CASISVGTDYGYTF.

This clonotype was observed at least ten times. The chain uses TRBV3-1 and TRBJ1-2; a possible D gene is TRBD1 (6 bases). The length of the CDR3 is 16 residues. CDR1 is LGHDT and CDR2 is YNNKEL in the germline V gene (reference sequence). The V end lost 0 bases, the J end lost 8 bases, and 19 bases lay between the germline ends. The CDR3 sequence is CASSQEENTGLIGYTF. DNA of the CDR3: TGTGCCAGCAGCCAAGAGGAGAACACAGGGCTTATCGGCTACACCTTC.

For the CDR3, the DNA is TGTGCCAGCAGTACCGGGAACTCCTACCAGTACTTC. Translation: CASSTGNSYQYF. The chain joins TRBV6-2 or TRBV6-3 to TRBJ2-7; TRBD2 might be the D (5 bases). Germline V gene sequence: CDR1 MNHEY, CDR2 SVGEGT. V dropped 5 bases and J dropped 10 bases, with 15 bases sitting between them. The length of the CDR3 is 12 residues.

A word on this clonotype: A far larger clone differs by one base, so this is likely a read error. The CDR3 sequence is CASSERGWARAGGYTF. Here the CDR3 DNA reads TGTGCCAGCAGTGAACGGGGGTGGGCCAGGGCTGGTGGCTACACCTTC. The V gene is TRBV6-2 or TRBV6-3, the J gene TRBJ1-2; tentatively, D is TRBD1 (5 bases). V was cut by 5 bases and J by 7 bases, with 23 bases left in between. CDR3 length equals 16 residues. The germline V gene has CDR1 MNHEY and CDR2 SVGEGT.

This clonotype showed up many times. V and J are TRBV10-3 and TRBJ2-2; D perhaps matches TRBD1 (5 bases). The CDR3 is made up of 13 amino acids. Trimming pared 8 bases from V and 8 bases from J, leaving 15 bases between. The V gene's germline CDR1 is ENHRY and CDR2 SYGVKD. CDR3 sequence reads: CAIAPTPGGELFF. CDR3 DNA sequence: TGTGCCATCGCTCCTACCCCAGGGGGGGAGCTGTTTTTT.

This clonotype was observed at least ten times. The V gene is TRBV20-1, the J gene TRBJ2-3, with 10 bases lining up with TRBD2. The germline V gene has CDR1 DFQATT and CDR2 SNEGSKA (reference sequence). V lost 2 bases and J lost 1; bases outside the gene matches: 12. The CDR3 is 18 amino acids. In nucleotides, the CDR3 is TGCAGTGCTAGACGGACTAGCGGACCTGATGACGGCACAGATACGCAGTATTTT. It is translated as CSARRTSGPDDGTDTQYF.

This clonotype was detected a few times. This sequence joins TRBV27 and TRBJ2-5; possibly TRBD1 or TRBD2 for D (5 bases each). The germline V and J ends were trimmed by 6 bases and 2 bases, with 16 bases remaining between them. The CDR3 is 15 residues long. Germline lookup yields CDR1 MNHEY and CDR2 SMNVEV (reference sequence). The CDR3 loop is CASRNQGRGQETQYF. The CDR3 nucleotides are TGTGCCAGCAGAAATCAGGGACGAGGACAAGAGACCCAGTACTTC.

V and J are TRBV6-2 or TRBV6-3 and TRBJ2-1; D might be TRBD1 or TRBD2, each matching 5 bases. The CDR3 consists of 16 residues. With 7 bases removed from V and 8 bases from J, the gap between germline ends came to 24 bases. Per the germline V gene, CDR1 is MNHEY and CDR2 is SVGEGT. In DNA form, the CDR3 reads TGTGCCAGCACCGTTTGCGGGTGGGGCCTTAGGTATGAGCAGTTCTTC. Translating gives CASTVCGWGLRYEQFF.

This rearrangement joins TRBV6-2 or TRBV6-3 to TRBJ1-5; TRBD1 aligns across 8 bases. This CDR3 spans 14 amino acids. The V and J ends lost 6 bases and 12 bases, in that order; junction bases with no gene match: 13. CDR1 is MNHEY, CDR2 SVGEGT, per germline. This chain's CDR3 is CASRLNRGEGHQHF. In DNA, the CDR3 is TGTGCCAGCAGGCTTAACAGGGGGGAAGGACACCAGCATTTT.

The genes are TRBV19 and TRBJ2-7; TRBD2 might be the D (6 bases). V gave up 1 base and J gave up 5 bases, with 15 bases separating them. This CDR3 is 15 amino acids long. Germline CDR1 and CDR2: LNHDA and SQIVND (reference sequence). The DNA of the CDR3 is TGTGCCAGTAGTATAGGTGCAGGAGGGAAACACGAGCAGTACTTC. It encodes CASSIGAGGKHEQYF.

Note on this clonotype: A far larger clone differs by one base, so this is likely a read error. This CDR3 reads CDTGKRVSGSGNEQFF. CDR3 nucleotides: TGTGACACCGGAAAGCGGGTTAGCGGGAGTGGCAATGAGCAGTTCTTC. V gene TRBV15 combines with J gene TRBJ2-5; 9 positions match TRBD2. TRBJ2-1 matches the DNA end more closely, so the J call is doubtful. The CDR3 has 16 amino acids. The germline gives CDR1 LNHNV, CDR2 YYDKDF (reference sequence).

A few counts support this clonotype. The rearrangement links TRBV5-4 to TRBJ2-1, with 7 bases lining up with TRBD1. This CDR3 is 15 amino acids long. Germline assignment: CDR1 SGHNT and CDR2 YYREEE (reference sequence). Germline trimming cut 0 bases from V and 5 bases from J; bases unmatched to any gene: 5. CDR3 DNA sequence: TGTGCCAGCAGCTTGGAGAGGGGGCGAAACAATGAGCAGTTCTTC. As protein: CASSLERGRNNEQFF.